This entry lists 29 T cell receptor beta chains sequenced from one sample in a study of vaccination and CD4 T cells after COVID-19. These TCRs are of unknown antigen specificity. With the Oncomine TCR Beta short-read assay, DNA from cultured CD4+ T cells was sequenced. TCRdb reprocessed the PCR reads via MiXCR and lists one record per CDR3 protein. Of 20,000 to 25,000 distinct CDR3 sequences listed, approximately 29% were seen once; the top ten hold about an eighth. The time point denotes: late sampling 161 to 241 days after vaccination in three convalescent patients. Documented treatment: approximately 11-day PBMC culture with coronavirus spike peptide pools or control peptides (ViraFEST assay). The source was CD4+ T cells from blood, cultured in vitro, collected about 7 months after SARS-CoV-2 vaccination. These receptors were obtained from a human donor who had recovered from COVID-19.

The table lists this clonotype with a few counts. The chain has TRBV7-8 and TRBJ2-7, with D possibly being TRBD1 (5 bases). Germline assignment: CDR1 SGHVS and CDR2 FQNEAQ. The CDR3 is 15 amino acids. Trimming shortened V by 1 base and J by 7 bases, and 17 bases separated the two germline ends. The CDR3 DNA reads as TGTGCCAGCAGCTTAGGGAACCTTCAGGGTTCGGAGCAGTACTTC. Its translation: CASSLGNLQGSEQYF.

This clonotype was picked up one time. The CDR3 reads CASSFSGYGYTF. As DNA, the CDR3 is TGTGCCAGCAGCTTTTCGGGCTATGGCTACACCTTC. The J gene is TRBJ1-2, the V gene TRBV7-9; D gene ambiguous. CDR1 is SEHNR, CDR2 FQNEAQ, per germline (reference sequence). The CDR3 runs 12 residues. Between the trimmed V and J ends, which lost 3 bases and 4 bases, there was a span of 6 bases.

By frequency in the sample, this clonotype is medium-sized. DNA for the CDR3: TGTGCCAGCTCACCTCCCACGGGGGGTGGCTACACCTTC. Translation: CASSPPTGGGYTF. V is TRBV18 and J is TRBJ1-2; possible D gene TRBD1, 5 bases. CDR1 and CDR2 from the germline V gene are KGHSH and LQKENI. There are 13 residues in the CDR3. V lost 3 bases to trimming and J lost 7 bases, with 12 bases between them. Full variable domain (missing parts from reference TRBV18 and TRBJ1-2): NAGVMQNPRHLVRRRGQEARLRCSPMKGHSHVYWYRQLPEEGLKFMVYLQKENIIDESGMPKERFSAEFPKEGPSILRIQQVVRGDSAAYFCASSPPTGGGYTFGSGTRLTVV.

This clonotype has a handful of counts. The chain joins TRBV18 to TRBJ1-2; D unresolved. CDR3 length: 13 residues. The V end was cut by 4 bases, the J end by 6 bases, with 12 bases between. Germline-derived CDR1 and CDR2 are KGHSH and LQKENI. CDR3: CASSLGWGNGYTF. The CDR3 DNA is TGTGCCAGCTCACTCGGTTGGGGAAATGGCTACACCTTC.

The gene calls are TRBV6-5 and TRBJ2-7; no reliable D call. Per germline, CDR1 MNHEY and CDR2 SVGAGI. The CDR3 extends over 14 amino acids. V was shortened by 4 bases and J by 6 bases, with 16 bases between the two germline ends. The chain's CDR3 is CASSSSAAMREQYF. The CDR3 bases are TGTGCCAGCAGTTCATCGGCCGCGATGCGCGAGCAGTACTTC.

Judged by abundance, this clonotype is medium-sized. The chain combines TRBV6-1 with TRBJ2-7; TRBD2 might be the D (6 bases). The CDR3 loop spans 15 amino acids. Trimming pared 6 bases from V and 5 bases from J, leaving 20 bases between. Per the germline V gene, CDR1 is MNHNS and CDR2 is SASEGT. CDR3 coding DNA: TGTGCCAGCAGGGGTGAGGGGAGCGGGTCCCACGAGCAGTACTTC. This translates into CASRGEGSGSHEQYF.

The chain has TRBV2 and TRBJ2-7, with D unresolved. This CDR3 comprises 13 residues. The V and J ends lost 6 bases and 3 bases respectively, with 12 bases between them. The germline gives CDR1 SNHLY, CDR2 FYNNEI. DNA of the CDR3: TGTGCCAGCAGGGGTTTTGGAAGCTACGAGCAGTACTTC. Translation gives CASRGFGSYEQYF.

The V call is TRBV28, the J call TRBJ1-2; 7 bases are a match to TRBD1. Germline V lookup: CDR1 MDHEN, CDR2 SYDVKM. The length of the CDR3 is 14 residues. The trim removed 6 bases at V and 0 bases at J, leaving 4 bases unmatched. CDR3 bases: TGTGCCAGCAGCGGACAGGAAGCTAACTATGGCTACACCTTC. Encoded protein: CASSGQEANYGYTF.

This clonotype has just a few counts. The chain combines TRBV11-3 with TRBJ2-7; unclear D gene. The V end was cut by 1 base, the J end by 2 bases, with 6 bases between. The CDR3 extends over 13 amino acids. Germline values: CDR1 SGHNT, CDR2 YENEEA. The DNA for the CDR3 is TGTGCCAGCAGCTTAGGTCCCACCTACGAGCAGTACTTC. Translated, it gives CASSLGPTYEQYF.

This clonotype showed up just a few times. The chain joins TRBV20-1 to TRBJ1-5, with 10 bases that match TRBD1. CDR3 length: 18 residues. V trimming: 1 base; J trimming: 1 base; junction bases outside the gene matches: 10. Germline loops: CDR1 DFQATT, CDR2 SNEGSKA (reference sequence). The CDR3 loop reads CSARAGTGVDISNQPQHF. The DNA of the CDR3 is TGCAGTGCTAGAGCCGGGACAGGGGTTGACATAAGCAATCAGCCCCAGCATTTT.

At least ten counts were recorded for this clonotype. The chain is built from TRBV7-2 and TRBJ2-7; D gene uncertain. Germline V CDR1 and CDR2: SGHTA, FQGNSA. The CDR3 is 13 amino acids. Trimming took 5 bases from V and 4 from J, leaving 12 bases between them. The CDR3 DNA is TGTGCCAGCAGCACAAATTACTTGTACGAGCAGTACTTC. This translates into CASSTNYLYEQYF. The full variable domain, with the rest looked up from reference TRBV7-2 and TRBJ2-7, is GAGVSQSPSNKVTEKGKDVELRCDPISGHTALYWYRQSLGQGLEFLIYFQGNSAPDKSGLPSDRFSAERTGGSVSTLTIQRTQQEDSAVYLCASSTNYLYEQYFGPGTRLTVT.

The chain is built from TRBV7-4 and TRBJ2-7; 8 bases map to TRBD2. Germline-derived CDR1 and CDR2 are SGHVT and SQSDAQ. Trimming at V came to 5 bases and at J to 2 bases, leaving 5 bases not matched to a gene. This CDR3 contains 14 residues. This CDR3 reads CASSALAGPYEQYF. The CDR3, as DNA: TGTGCCAGCAGCGCCTTAGCGGGGCCCTACGAGCAGTACTTC.

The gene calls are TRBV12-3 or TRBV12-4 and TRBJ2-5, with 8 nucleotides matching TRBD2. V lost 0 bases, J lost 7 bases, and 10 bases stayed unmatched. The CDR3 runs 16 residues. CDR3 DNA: TGTGCCAGCAGTTTAGCGCTGGCTAGCGGGTCTTGGACCCAGTACTTC. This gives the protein CASSLALASGSWTQYF.

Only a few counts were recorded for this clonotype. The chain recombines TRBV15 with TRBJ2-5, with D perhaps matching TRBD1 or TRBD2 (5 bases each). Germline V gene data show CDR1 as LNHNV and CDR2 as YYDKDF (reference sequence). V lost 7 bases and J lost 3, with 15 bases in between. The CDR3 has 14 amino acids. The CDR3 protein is CATNSAMGEETQYF. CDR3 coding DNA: TGTGCCACCAACAGTGCCATGGGGGAAGAGACCCAGTACTTC.

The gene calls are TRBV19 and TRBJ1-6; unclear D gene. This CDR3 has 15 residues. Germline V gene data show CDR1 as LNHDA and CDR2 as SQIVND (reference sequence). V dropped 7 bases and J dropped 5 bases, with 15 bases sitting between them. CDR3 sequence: CASTKTGSDNSPLHF. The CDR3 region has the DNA TGTGCCAGTACAAAGACGGGATCCGATAATTCACCCCTCCACTTT.

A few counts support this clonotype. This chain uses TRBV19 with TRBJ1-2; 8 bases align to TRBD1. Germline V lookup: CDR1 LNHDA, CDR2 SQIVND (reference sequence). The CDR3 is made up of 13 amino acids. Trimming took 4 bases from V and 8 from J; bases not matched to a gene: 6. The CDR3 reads CASSTRTGRGYTF. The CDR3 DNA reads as TGTGCCAGTAGTACCCGGACAGGGCGAGGCTACACCTTC.

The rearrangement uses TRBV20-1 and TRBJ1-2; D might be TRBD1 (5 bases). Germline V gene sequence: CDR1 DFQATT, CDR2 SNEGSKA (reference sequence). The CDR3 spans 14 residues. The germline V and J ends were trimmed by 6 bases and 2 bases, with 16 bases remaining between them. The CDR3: CSAVGGGVNYGYTF. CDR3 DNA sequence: TGCAGTGCGGTAGGCGGAGGGGTGAACTATGGCTACACCTTC.

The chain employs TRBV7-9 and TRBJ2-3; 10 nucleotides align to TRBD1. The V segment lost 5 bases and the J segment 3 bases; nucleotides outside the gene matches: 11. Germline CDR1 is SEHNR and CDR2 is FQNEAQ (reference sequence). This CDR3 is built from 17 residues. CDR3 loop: CASSLNPGQGTTDTQYF. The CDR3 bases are TGTGCCAGCAGCCTAAACCCGGGACAGGGGACAACAGATACGCAGTATTTT.

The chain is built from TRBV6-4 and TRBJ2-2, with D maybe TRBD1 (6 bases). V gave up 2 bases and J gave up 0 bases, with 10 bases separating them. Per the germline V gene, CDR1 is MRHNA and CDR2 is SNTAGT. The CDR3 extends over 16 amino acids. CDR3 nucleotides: TGTGCCAGCAGTGACCAGACAGGCTCGAACACCGGGGAGCTGTTTTTT. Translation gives CASSDQTGSNTGELFF.

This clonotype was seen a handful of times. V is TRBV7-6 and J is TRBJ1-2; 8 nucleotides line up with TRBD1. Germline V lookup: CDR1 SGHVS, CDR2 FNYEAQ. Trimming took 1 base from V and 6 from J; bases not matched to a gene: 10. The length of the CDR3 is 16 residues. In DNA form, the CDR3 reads TGTGCCAGCAGCTTAGTGCGAGGACAGGGATTTGATGGCTACACCTTC. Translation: CASSLVRGQGFDGYTF.

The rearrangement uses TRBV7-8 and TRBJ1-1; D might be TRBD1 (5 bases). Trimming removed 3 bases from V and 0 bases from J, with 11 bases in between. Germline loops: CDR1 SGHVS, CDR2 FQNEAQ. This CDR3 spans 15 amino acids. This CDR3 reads CASSFEGFMNTEAFF. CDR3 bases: TGTGCCAGCAGCTTCGAGGGGTTCATGAACACTGAAGCTTTCTTT. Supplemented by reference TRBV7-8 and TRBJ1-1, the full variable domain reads GAGVSQSPRYKVAKRGQDVALRCDPISGHVSLFWYQQALGQGPEFLTYFQNEAQLDKSGLPSDRFFAERPEGSVSTLKIQRTQQEDSAVYLCASSFEGFMNTEAFFGQGTRLTVV.

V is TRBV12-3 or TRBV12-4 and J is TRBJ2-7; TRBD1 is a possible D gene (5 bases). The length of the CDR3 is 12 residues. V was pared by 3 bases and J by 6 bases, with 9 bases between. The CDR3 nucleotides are TGTGCCAGCAGTTTTGCCCAGGGCGAGCAGTACTTC. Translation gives CASSFAQGEQYF.

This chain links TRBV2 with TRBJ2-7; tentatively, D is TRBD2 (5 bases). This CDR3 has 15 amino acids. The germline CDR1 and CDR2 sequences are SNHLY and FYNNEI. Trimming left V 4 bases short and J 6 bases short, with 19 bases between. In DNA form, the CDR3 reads TGTGCCAGCAGTGCCTTATTTTGGAGCAGCGGCGAGCAGTACTTC. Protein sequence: CASSALFWSSGEQYF. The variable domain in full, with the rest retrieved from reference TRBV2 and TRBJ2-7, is EPEVTQTPSHQVTQMGQEVILRCVPISNHLYFYWYRQILGQKVEFLVSFYNNEISEKSEIFDDQFSVERPDGSNFTLKIRSTKLEDSAMYFCASSALFWSSGEQYFGPGTRLTVT.

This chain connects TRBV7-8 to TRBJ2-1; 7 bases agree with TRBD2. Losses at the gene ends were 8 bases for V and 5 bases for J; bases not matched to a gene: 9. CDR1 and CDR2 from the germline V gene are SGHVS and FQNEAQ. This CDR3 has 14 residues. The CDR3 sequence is CASLGLEPHNEQFF. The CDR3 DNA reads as TGTGCCAGCCTAGGACTAGAACCCCACAATGAGCAGTTCTTC.

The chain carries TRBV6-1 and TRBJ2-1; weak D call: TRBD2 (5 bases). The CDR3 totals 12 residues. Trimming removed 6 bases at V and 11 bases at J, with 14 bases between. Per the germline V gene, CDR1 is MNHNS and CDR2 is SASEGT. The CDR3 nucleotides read TGTGCCAGCAGCGACCCGTGGACTCAGCAGTTCTTC. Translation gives CASSDPWTQQFF.

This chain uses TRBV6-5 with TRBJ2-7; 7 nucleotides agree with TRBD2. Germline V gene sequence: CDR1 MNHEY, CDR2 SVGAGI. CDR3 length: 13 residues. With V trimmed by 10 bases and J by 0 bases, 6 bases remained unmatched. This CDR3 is CANRRDYSYEQYF. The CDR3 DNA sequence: TGTGCCAACAGACGGGACTACTCCTACGAGCAGTACTTC.

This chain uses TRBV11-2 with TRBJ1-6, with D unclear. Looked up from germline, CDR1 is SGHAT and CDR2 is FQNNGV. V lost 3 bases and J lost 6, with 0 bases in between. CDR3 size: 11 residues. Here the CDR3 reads CASSFNSPLHF. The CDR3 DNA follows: TGTGCCAGCAGCTTTAATTCACCCCTCCACTTT.

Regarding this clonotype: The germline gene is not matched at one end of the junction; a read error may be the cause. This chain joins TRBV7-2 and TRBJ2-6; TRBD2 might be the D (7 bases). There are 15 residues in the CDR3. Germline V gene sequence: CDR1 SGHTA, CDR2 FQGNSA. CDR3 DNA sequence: TGTGCCAGCAACCCGGGGGGCTCTGGGGCCGACGTCCTGACTTTC. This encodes CASNPGGSGADVLTF.

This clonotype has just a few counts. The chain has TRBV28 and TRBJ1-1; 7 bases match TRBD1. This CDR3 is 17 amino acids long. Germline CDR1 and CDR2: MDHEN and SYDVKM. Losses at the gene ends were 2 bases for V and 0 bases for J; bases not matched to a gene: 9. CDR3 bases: TGTGCCAGCAGTTTAACTCTGACAGGGAGCATGAACACTGAAGCTTTCTTT. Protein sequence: CASSLTLTGSMNTEAFF.